Each of the 12 T cell receptor beta chains below was sequenced from the same sample in a study of early T cells in non-severe SARS-CoV-2 infection. In TCRdb, the 5' RACE reads were re-called with MiXCR into one record per CDR3 protein. In the table there are fewer than 100,000 distinct CDR3 sequences, around 14% of which are singletons. The sequencing sample was made of whole blood. The receptors derive from an adult who was a healthcare worker with PCR-confirmed SARS-CoV-2 infection or an uninfected control (not recorded which).

This clonotype was found a few times. The gene calls are TRBV28 and TRBJ2-5; a possible D gene is TRBD1 (6 bases). V was clipped by 10 bases and J by 2 bases, with 17 bases between them. The CDR3 contains 14 residues. Per germline, CDR1 MDHEN and CDR2 SYDVKM. CDR3 bases: TGTGCCAACAGGGAAGAGCGGAGTCAAGAGACCCAGTACTTC. Its protein product is CANREERSQETQYF.

This clonotype was counted between two and nine times. The CDR3 DNA is TGTGCCAGCAGTGAAGTTGGGTCCGGGCGCTACAATGAGCAGTTCTTC. Protein sequence: CASSEVGSGRYNEQFF. The gene calls are TRBV25-1 and TRBJ2-1, with D hard to call. The CDR3 extends over 16 amino acids. Germline lookup yields CDR1 MGHDK and CDR2 SYGVNS. V was trimmed by 2 bases and J by 3 bases, leaving 14 bases between them.

This clonotype has a handful of counts. The CDR3, as DNA: TGTGCCACCCAAGCGGGACAGGGAACCTACGAGCAGTACTTC. Protein product: CATQAGQGTYEQYF. The V gene is TRBV10-3, the J gene TRBJ2-7, with 9 bases that match TRBD1. The CDR3 consists of 14 residues. Looked up from germline, CDR1 is ENHRY and CDR2 is SYGVKD. The V and J ends lost 10 bases and 2 bases, in that order; junction bases with no gene match: 9.

The chain recombines TRBV6-1 with TRBJ1-2; 7 bases map to TRBD1. The CDR3 has 14 amino acids. The germline gives CDR1 MNHNS, CDR2 SASEGT. With 7 bases clipped from V and 3 bases from J, the junction kept 8 bases outside the gene matches. The CDR3 DNA is TGTGCCAGCAACACAGGGGCGTCAGACTATGGCTACACCTTC. As protein: CASNTGASDYGYTF.

This clonotype was seen more than once but under ten times. The rearrangement uses TRBV20-1 and TRBJ2-1, with 10 bases identical to TRBD2. The germline V gene encodes CDR1 DFQATT and CDR2 SNEGSKA (reference sequence). The V gene end was trimmed by 1 base and the J gene end by 8 bases; junction bases not matched to a gene: 5. This CDR3 is built from 14 residues. The CDR3 protein is CSARALAGRDEQFF. CDR3 bases: TGCAGTGCTAGAGCACTAGCGGGGCGGGATGAGCAGTTCTTC.

This clonotype occurred a few times. V gene TRBV20-1 combines with J gene TRBJ2-7, with TRBD1 matching over 7 bases. CDR3 length: 12 amino acids. Germline-derived CDR1 and CDR2 are DFQATT and SNEGSKA (reference sequence). Unmatched junction bases numbered 13, after V lost 8 bases and J lost 9 bases. The CDR3 is CSYGTHRGWQYF. As DNA, the CDR3 is TGCAGTTACGGGACCCACAGGGGATGGCAGTACTTC.

This clonotype was seen more than once but under ten times. The chain carries TRBV28 and TRBJ2-1; a weak D match, TRBD2 (6 bases). Trimming removed 7 bases from V and 1 base from J, with 11 bases in between. CDR1 and CDR2 (germline): MDHEN, SYDVKM. CDR3 length: 14 amino acids. CDR3 in amino acids: CASTGSSSYNEQFF. The CDR3 DNA reads as TGTGCCAGCACCGGGAGTTCGTCCTACAATGAGCAGTTCTTC.

The chain carries TRBV29-1 and TRBJ2-7, with 9 bases lining up with TRBD1. This CDR3 is 12 amino acids long. Germline V gene lookup returns CDR1 SQVTM and CDR2 ANQGSEA. V shed 7 bases and J 5 bases; nucleotides not matched to a gene: 6. The CDR3 sequence is CSAGTGLDEQYF. CDR3 in DNA: TGCAGCGCTGGGACAGGGTTAGACGAGCAGTACTTC.

This chain links TRBV9 with TRBJ2-1, with D perhaps assigned TRBD1 or TRBD2 (5 bases each). The CDR3 is 15 amino acids. V gave up 0 bases and J gave up 2 bases, with 9 bases separating them. The V gene's germline CDR1 is SGDLS and CDR2 YYNGEE. This chain's CDR3 is CASSVGRETYNEQFF. The CDR3 DNA follows: TGTGCCAGCAGCGTAGGCAGGGAGACCTACAATGAGCAGTTCTTC.

This clonotype was recorded many times. This chain links TRBV6-6 with TRBJ2-7; 7 bases align to TRBD1. V dropped 6 bases and J dropped 3; count of bases not matched to a gene: 11. CDR3 length equals 15 residues. Germline V gene lookup returns CDR1 MNHNY and CDR2 SVGAGI (reference sequence). The CDR3 nucleotides are TGTGCCAGCAGCCCCGTAGGACAGGTTAGCTACGAGCAGTACTTC. Translation: CASSPVGQVSYEQYF.

The rearrangement uses TRBV7-2 and TRBJ2-5, with 8 bases lining up with TRBD2. The CDR3 totals 18 residues. V shed 2 bases and J 2 bases; nucleotides not matched to a gene: 13. Germline V lookup: CDR1 SGHTA, CDR2 FQGNSA. For the CDR3, the DNA is TGTGCCAGCAGCTTATCGGCTGTCACTAGCGGAGCACAAGAGACCCAGTACTTC. This sequence encodes CASSLSAVTSGAQETQYF.

In its sample, this clonotype was seen a few times. The chain links TRBV2 to TRBJ2-3; weak D call: TRBD1 (5 bases). Germline lookup yields CDR1 SNHLY and CDR2 FYNNEI. The CDR3 covers 10 residues. V lost 7 bases, J lost 6 bases, and 5 bases lay in between. The CDR3: CASKGDTQYF. The CDR3 DNA sequence: TGTGCCAGCAAGGGGGATACGCAGTATTTT.